These 29 T cell receptor beta chains came from one sample sequenced in a study of Graves' ophthalmopathy and Graves' hyperthyroidism. RNA transcripts were the template, and TCR beta CDR3 regions were amplified from them. HTBI primers primed a first-round RT-PCR, and a second-round multiplex PCR followed. TCRdb re-called the multiplex PCR reads with MiXCR, one entry per CDR3 protein. The repertoire holds around 1,200,000 distinct CDR3 sequences, with roughly 35% as singletons. Sequenced input: peripheral blood or thyroid tissue (not recorded which). These receptors all stem from an adult man with Graves' hyperthyroidism.

In its sample, this clonotype was seen a few times. This chain connects TRBV7-6 to TRBJ2-5; 11 nucleotides agree with TRBD2. The germline V gene has CDR1 SGHVS and CDR2 FNYEAQ. This CDR3 is built from 17 residues. Trimming took 5 bases from V and 4 from J; bases not matched to a gene: 12. DNA for the CDR3: TGTGCCAGCAGCCAAGCCGGGCGACTAGCGGGAAGAGAGACCCAGTACTTC. Its translation is CASSQAGRLAGRETQYF.

This clonotype was observed at least ten times. The rearrangement uses TRBV5-1 and TRBJ1-2, with D tentatively TRBD1 (5 bases). Between the trimmed V and J ends, which lost 2 bases and 8 bases, there was a span of 16 bases. This CDR3 spans 14 amino acids. Germline V CDR1 and CDR2: SGHRS, YFSETQ. In nucleotides, the CDR3 is TGCGCCAGCAGCTTCTGGGACCCCAAACGGGGCTACACCTTC. The encoded protein is CASSFWDPKRGYTF.

The sample holds many counts of this clonotype. At one end, the junction sequence differs from germline, possibly due to a read error. V is TRBV10-3 and J is TRBJ2-5; D tentatively reads TRBD1 or TRBD2 (5 bases each). CDR1 is ENHRY and CDR2 is SYGVKD in the germline V gene. CDR3 length: 16 residues. CDR3 in amino acids: CASSYGPGTRQKTQYF. CDR3 nucleotide sequence: TGTGCCAGCAGTTACGGCCCCGGGACGAGACAAAAGACCCAGTACTTC.

V usage is TRBV7-8 and J usage is TRBJ2-2; 10 bases map to TRBD1. Germline V lookup: CDR1 SGHVS, CDR2 FQNEAQ. This CDR3 comprises 15 residues. V was pared by 3 bases and J by 7 bases, with 5 bases of the junction left unmatched. The DNA for the CDR3 is TGTGCCAGCAGCTTCCGGGACAGGGGAGGCGGGGAGCTGTTTTTT. Translating it yields CASSFRDRGGGELFF.

The chain uses TRBV5-6 and TRBJ1-2; no clear D. V lost 6 bases to trimming and J lost 1 base, with 16 bases between them. The V gene's germline CDR1 is SGHDT and CDR2 YYEEEE. This CDR3 has 15 amino acids. CDR3 DNA sequence: TGTGCCAGCAATTTAGCCGTCTGGCTTAACTATGGCTACACCTTC. This codes for CASNLAVWLNYGYTF.

This clonotype was detected only a few times. J is TRBJ2-7 and V is TRBV7-2, with TRBD2 identical over 7 bases. This CDR3 region has 15 residues. In germline, CDR1 is SGHTA, CDR2 FQGNSA. V was clipped by 5 bases and J by 5 bases; unmatched bases: 12. CDR3 DNA: TGTGCCAGCAGCAAACGGTGGGAGGGCCGCAACGAGCAGTACTTC. This translates into CASSKRWEGRNEQYF.

The chain recombines TRBV10-3 with TRBJ1-4, with unresolved D. CDR3 size: 10 residues. Trimming removed 2 bases at V and 8 bases at J, with 0 bases between. Germline V CDR1 and CDR2: ENHRY, SYGVKD. CDR3 amino acids: CAISEEKLFF. The DNA for the CDR3 is TGTGCCATCAGTGAGGAAAAACTGTTTTTT.

This clonotype has more than one count but fewer than ten. This chain connects TRBV20-1 to TRBJ1-6; tentative D call: TRBD1 (6 bases). The germline V gene encodes CDR1 DFQATT and CDR2 SNEGSKA (reference sequence). V was trimmed by 5 bases and J by 9 bases, leaving 20 bases between them. The CDR3 is 15 residues long. CDR3 DNA sequence: TGCAGTGCTGCTGGCAGGGGCGCCCCCGGTTCACCCCTCCACTTT. Amino acid sequence: CSAAGRGAPGSPLHF.

The chain uses TRBV20-1 and TRBJ2-3, with a possible D match to TRBD1 (6 bases). The V gene's germline CDR1 is DFQATT and CDR2 SNEGSKA (reference sequence). This CDR3 region has 15 residues. V was cut by 6 bases and J by 4 bases, with 20 bases left in between. CDR3 bases: TGCAGTGCCCCCCCCCTACACCAGGGGTCAGATACGCAGTATTTT. Translation: CSAPPLHQGSDTQYF.

This clonotype appeared many times. The chain carries TRBV11-2 and TRBJ2-7; 7 bases map to TRBD1. This CDR3 region has 14 residues. V was pared by 5 bases and J by 3 bases, with 7 bases of the junction left unmatched. Germline V gene sequence: CDR1 SGHAT, CDR2 FQNNGV. The CDR3 bases are TGTGCCAGCAGCACCTGGACAGGATACTACGAGCAGTACTTC. Translating it yields CASSTWTGYYEQYF.

Points on this clonotype: A much larger clone lies one base from this, so it may be a read error. The rearrangement joins TRBV9 to TRBJ2-5; a possible D gene is TRBD2 (6 bases). Germline V gene sequence: CDR1 SGDLS, CDR2 YYNGEE. The CDR3 runs to 19 residues. V was clipped by 0 bases and J by 1 base, with 22 bases between them. Here the CDR3 reads CASSVATGGGTRIQETQYF. In DNA, the CDR3 is TGTGCCAGCAGCGTAGCTACGGGTGGGGGGACTCGGATCCAAGAGACCCAGTACTTC. Together with reference TRBV9 and TRBJ2-5, the CDR3 gives the full variable domain: DSGVTQTPKHLITATGQRVTLRCSPRSGDLSVYWYQQSLDQGLQFLIQYYNGEERAKGNILERFSAQQFPDLHSELNLSSLELGDSALYFCASSVATGGGTRIQETQYFGPGTRLLVL.

This clonotype came up many times. The chain uses TRBV11-2 and TRBJ1-5; unclear D gene. The germline V and J ends were trimmed by 0 bases and 7 bases, with 7 bases remaining between them. This CDR3 spans 13 amino acids. Germline-derived CDR1 and CDR2 are SGHAT and FQNNGV. The CDR3 DNA sequence: TGTGCCAGCAGCTTAGATCACGGCCAGCCCCAGCATTTT. Protein: CASSLDHGQPQHF.

This rearrangement joins TRBV2 to TRBJ2-2; the match to TRBD2 covers 11 bases. After removal of 6 bases from V and 4 bases from J, the junction contained 4 bases not matched to a gene. The CDR3 extends over 15 amino acids. Germline CDR1 is SNHLY and CDR2 is FYNNEI. CDR3 bases: TGTGCCAGCAGAACGACTAGCGGGACCACCGGGGAGCTGTTTTTT. It encodes CASRTTSGTTGELFF.

A few counts support this clonotype. V is TRBV29-1 and J is TRBJ2-7; possible D gene TRBD1, 6 bases. Per germline, CDR1 SQVTM and CDR2 ANQGSEA. Trimming cost V 4 bases and J 1 base, with 11 bases left between them. The CDR3 length is 13 residues. CDR3 sequence reads: CSVGQVYSYEQYF. CDR3 sequence (DNA): TGCAGCGTTGGACAGGTCTATTCCTACGAGCAGTACTTC.

This clonotype was recorded at least ten times. The gene calls are TRBV5-8 and TRBJ1-1; D gene ambiguous. This CDR3 is built from 13 residues. CDR1 is SGHTS and CDR2 is YDEGEE in the germline V gene. The germline V and J ends were trimmed by 3 bases and 2 bases, with 8 bases remaining between them. CDR3 loop: CASSSPVNTEAFF. CDR3 nucleotides: TGTGCCAGCAGCTCGCCGGTTAACACTGAAGCTTTCTTT.

Note on this clonotype: This may stem from a read error, because a much larger clone lies one nucleotide away. The rearrangement joins TRBV2 to TRBJ2-5; the D gene is possibly TRBD1 (5 bases). Germline V gene lookup returns CDR1 SNHLY and CDR2 FYNNEI. This CDR3 is built from 14 residues. CDR3: CASGEPTQGETQYF. The CDR3 nucleotides are TGTGCCAGCGGTGAACCCACGCAGGGAGAGACCCAGTACTTC.

The gene calls are TRBV30 and TRBJ1-2; 7 bases line up with TRBD1. Germline loops: CDR1 GTSNPN, CDR2 SVGIG (reference sequence). CDR3 length equals 12 residues. Losses at the gene ends were 3 bases for V and 14 bases for J; bases not matched to a gene: 12. The CDR3 here is CAWSVMGQKETF. CDR3 DNA sequence: TGTGCCTGGAGCGTGATGGGACAGAAGGAAACCTTC.

The chain couples TRBV10-3 to TRBJ2-3; D is ambiguous. Germline assignment: CDR1 ENHRY and CDR2 SYGVKD. CDR3 length equals 15 residues. Trimming stripped 3 bases from V and 6 bases from J, with 16 bases between. The CDR3 DNA sequence: TGTGCCATCAGTGAAAATCTTCCCTTGGGGGATACGCAGTATTTT. Translated, it gives CAISENLPLGDTQYF.

The chain carries TRBV5-6 and TRBJ1-5; D is unresolved. From germline, CDR1 is SGHDT and CDR2 YYEEEE. The CDR3 sequence is 14 residues long. V was shortened by 0 bases and J by 9 bases, with 13 bases between the two germline ends. CDR3: CASSLGVREAPQHF. The CDR3 coding sequence is TGTGCCAGCAGCTTGGGTGTTAGGGAGGCGCCCCAGCATTTT.

There are many counts of this clonotype. The V gene is TRBV20-1, the J gene TRBJ2-7; D could derive from TRBD1 or TRBD2 (6 bases each). The length of the CDR3 is 14 residues. V dropped 6 bases and J dropped 2 bases, with 17 bases sitting between them. Germline loops: CDR1 DFQATT, CDR2 SNEGSKA (reference sequence). In DNA, the CDR3 is TGCAGTGCCCACCGACAGGAGGGGGCCTACGAGCAGTACTTC. This codes for CSAHRQEGAYEQYF.

The chain has TRBV18 and TRBJ2-7, with a tentative D call TRBD1 (5 bases). Between the trimmed V and J ends, which lost 5 bases and 4 bases, there was a span of 12 bases. The length of the CDR3 is 13 residues. The V gene's germline CDR1 is KGHSH and CDR2 LQKENI. The CDR3 sequence is CASSGSGQYEQYF. CDR3 nucleotide sequence: TGTGCCAGCTCAGGGTCAGGGCAGTACGAGCAGTACTTC.

This clonotype was recorded at least ten times. The V gene is TRBV5-1, the J gene TRBJ2-5; D is tentatively TRBD1 or TRBD2 (5 bases each). The germline CDR1 and CDR2 sequences are SGHRS and YFSETQ. The CDR3 runs 12 residues. Trimming stripped 6 bases from V and 5 bases from J, with 11 bases between. CDR3 protein: CASKGTAETQYF. In DNA form, the CDR3 reads TGCGCCAGCAAGGGGACCGCCGAGACCCAGTACTTC.

The chain carries TRBV28 and TRBJ2-7; 7 bases are shared with TRBD2. The CDR3 is 14 residues long. CDR1 is MDHEN, CDR2 SYDVKM, per germline. V trimming: 6 bases; J trimming: 0 bases; junction bases outside the gene matches: 5. For the CDR3, the DNA is TGTGCCAGCAGGAGGGCGGGAGACTCCTACGAGCAGTACTTC. Amino acid sequence: CASRRAGDSYEQYF.

Worth noting for this clonotype: Mismatch with germline at one junction end may stem from a read error. J is TRBJ1-5 and V is TRBV10-2; the match to TRBD1 covers 8 bases. CDR1 is WSHSY and CDR2 is SAAADI in the germline V gene. There are 17 residues in the CDR3. This CDR3 reads CASTGQGGMIQGQPRHF. CDR3 coding DNA: TGTGCCAGCACCGGACAGGGTGGGATGATCCAGGGTCAGCCCCGGCATTTT.

This clonotype was seen once. This CDR3 fails to terminate in the conserved phenylalanine or tryptophan, so it likely reflects a read error. The DNA is left out, because the CDR3 cannot be placed on it with certainty; the CDR3 is given as TCRdb lists it. The rearrangement joins TRBV29-1 to TRBJ2-2; TRBD1 is taken as the D call from the table, unchecked against the DNA. The CDR3 is 16 amino acids long, termini counted. The germline gives CDR1 SQVTM, CDR2 ANQGSEA. The CDR3 sequence is CSVEGSGTREHRGAVV.

This clonotype was counted at least ten times. The chain recombines TRBV2 with TRBJ1-1, with D tentatively TRBD1 (5 bases). The length of the CDR3 is 15 residues. Germline loops: CDR1 SNHLY, CDR2 FYNNEI. V shed 0 bases and J shed 4 bases, with 12 bases lying between them. DNA of the CDR3: TGTGCCAGCAGTGAAGCGGGACTCATACGCACTGAAGCTTTCTTT. Encoded protein: CASSEAGLIRTEAFF.

The rearrangement links TRBV5-1 to TRBJ2-7; D is unresolved. The V end lost 4 bases, the J end lost 0 bases, and 11 bases lay between the germline ends. CDR1 is SGHRS and CDR2 is YFSETQ in the germline V gene. CDR3 size: 14 residues. CDR3 sequence reads: CASSRETNSYEQYF. CDR3 nucleotide sequence: TGCGCCAGCAGCAGGGAAACCAACTCCTACGAGCAGTACTTC.

This clonotype was seen just once. The chain links TRBV9 to TRBJ1-1, with 8 bases aligning to TRBD1. In germline, CDR1 is SGDLS, CDR2 YYNGEE. The CDR3 contains 14 residues. Trimming at V came to 4 bases and at J to 5 bases, leaving 7 bases not matched to a gene. The CDR3 reads CASSPKDRGTEAFF. CDR3 nucleotide sequence: TGTGCCAGCAGCCCGAAAGACAGGGGAACTGAAGCTTTCTTT. Together with reference TRBV9 and TRBJ1-1, the CDR3 gives the full variable domain: DSGVTQTPKHLITATGQRVTLRCSPRSGDLSVYWYQQSLDQGLQFLIQYYNGEERAKGNILERFSAQQFPDLHSELNLSSLELGDSALYFCASSPKDRGTEAFFGQGTRLTVV.

This clonotype was seen more than once but under ten times. The CDR3 reads CASSFSDISYEQYF. The CDR3 DNA is TGTGCCAGCAGTTTTTCCGACATTTCCTACGAGCAGTACTTC. V usage is TRBV11-1 and J usage is TRBJ2-7; D is unresolved. V was trimmed by 6 bases and J by 1 base, leaving 13 bases between them. Germline V gene sequence: CDR1 SGHAT, CDR2 FQDESV (reference sequence). This CDR3 has 14 amino acids.